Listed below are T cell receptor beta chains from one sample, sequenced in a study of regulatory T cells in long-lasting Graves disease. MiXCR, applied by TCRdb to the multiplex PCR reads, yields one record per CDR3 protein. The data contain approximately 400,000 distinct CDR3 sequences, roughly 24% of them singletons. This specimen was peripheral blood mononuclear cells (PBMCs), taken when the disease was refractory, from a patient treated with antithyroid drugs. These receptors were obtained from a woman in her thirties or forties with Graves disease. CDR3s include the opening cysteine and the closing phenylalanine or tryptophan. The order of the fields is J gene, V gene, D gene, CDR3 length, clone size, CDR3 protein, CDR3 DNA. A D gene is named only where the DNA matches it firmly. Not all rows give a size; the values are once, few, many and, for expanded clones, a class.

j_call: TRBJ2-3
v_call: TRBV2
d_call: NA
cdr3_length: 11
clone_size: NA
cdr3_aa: CASNRQPTEYF
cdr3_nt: TGTGCCAGCAACCGACAGCCTACAGAGTATTTT

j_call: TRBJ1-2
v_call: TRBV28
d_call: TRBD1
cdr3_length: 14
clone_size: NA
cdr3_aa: CASSPQGTDSGYTF
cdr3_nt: TGTGCCAGCAGTCCACAGGGGACGGATTCTGGCTACACCTTC

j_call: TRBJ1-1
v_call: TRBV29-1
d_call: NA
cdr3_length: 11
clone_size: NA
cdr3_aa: CSVGSSTEAFF
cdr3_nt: TGCAGCGTTGGAAGTTCGACTGAAGCTTTCTTT

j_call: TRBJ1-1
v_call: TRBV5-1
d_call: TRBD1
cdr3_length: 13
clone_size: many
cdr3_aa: CASSVGQGSEAFF
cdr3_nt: TGCGCCAGCAGCGTCGGACAGGGCTCTGAAGCTTTCTTT

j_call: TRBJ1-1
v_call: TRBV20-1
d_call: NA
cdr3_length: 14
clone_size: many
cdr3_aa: CSARDPSNTEWAFF
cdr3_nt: TGCAGTGCTAGAGATCCCAGTAATACCGAATGGGCTTTCTTT

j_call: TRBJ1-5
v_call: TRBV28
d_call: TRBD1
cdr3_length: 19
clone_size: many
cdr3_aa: CASKPIQGYRGYSNQPQHF
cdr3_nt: TGTGCCAGCAAACCCATACAGGGGTATAGGGGGTATAGCAATCAGCCCCAGCATTTT

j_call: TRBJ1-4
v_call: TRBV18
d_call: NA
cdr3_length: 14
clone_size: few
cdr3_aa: CASSPPTGERKLFF
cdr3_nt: TGTGCCAGCTCACCACCGACCGGAGAACGAAAACTGTTTTTT

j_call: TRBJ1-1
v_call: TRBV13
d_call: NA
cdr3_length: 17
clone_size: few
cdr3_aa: CASSSRVVNAPHWEAFF
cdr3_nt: TGTGCCAGCAGCAGCAGGGTAGTGAACGCCCCACACTGGGAAGCTTTCTTT

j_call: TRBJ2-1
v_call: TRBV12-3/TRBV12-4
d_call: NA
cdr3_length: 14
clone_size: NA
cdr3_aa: CASSTGGITSEQFF
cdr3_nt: TGTGCCAGCAGTACAGGAGGAATAACTTCTGAGCAGTTCTTC

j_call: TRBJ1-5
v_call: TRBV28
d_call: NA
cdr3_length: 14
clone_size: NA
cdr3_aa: CASTNRVGNQPQHF
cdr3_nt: TGTGCCAGCACTAACAGGGTAGGCAATCAGCCCCAGCATTTT

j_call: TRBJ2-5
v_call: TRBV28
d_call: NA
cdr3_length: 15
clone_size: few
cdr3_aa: CASSFSGGIRETQYF
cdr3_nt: TGTGCCAGCAGTTTTTCAGGGGGGATACGGGAGACCCAGTACTTC

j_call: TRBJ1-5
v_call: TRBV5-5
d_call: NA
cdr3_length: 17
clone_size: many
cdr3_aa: CASSLGVTLDSNQPQHF
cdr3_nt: TGTGCCAGCAGCTTGGGAGTGACACTTGATAGCAATCAGCCCCAGCATTTT

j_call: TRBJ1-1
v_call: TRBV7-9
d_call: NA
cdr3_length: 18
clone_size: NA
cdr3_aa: CASSLGGTGGLLEAEAFF
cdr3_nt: TGTGCCAGCAGCTTAGGGGGGACGGGGGGGTTGCTGGAGGCTGAAGCTTTCTTT

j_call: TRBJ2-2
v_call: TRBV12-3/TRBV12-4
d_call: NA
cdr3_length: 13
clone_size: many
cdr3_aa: CASSFWGTGELFF
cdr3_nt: TGTGCCAGCAGTTTTTGGGGAACCGGGGAGCTGTTTTTT

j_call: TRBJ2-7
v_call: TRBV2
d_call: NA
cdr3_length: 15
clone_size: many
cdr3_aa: CASTTAEILGYEQYF
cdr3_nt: TGTGCCAGCACCACTGCCGAAATCTTGGGTTACGAGCAGTACTTC

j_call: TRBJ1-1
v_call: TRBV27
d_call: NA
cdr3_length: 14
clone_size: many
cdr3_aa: CASSPYLGNTEAFF
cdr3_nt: TGTGCCAGCAGTCCGTATCTAGGTAACACTGAAGCTTTCTTT

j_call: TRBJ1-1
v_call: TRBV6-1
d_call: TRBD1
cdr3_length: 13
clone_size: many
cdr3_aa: CATGTARRTEAFF
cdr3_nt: TGTGCCACCGGGACAGCTAGAAGGACTGAAGCTTTCTTT

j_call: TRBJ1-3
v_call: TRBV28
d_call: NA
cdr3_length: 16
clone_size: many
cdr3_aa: CASSLVTFRSGNTIYF
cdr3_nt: TGTGCCAGCAGTTTGGTTACCTTTCGCTCTGGAAACACCATATATTTT

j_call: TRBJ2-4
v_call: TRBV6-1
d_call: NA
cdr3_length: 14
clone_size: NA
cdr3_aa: CASSSVGAKNIQYF
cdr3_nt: TGTGCCAGCAGTAGTGTCGGAGCCAAAAACATTCAGTACTTC

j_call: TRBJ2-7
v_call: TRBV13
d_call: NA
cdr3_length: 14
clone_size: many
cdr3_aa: CASSPTPYAYEQYF
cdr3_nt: TGTGCCAGCAGCCCGACACCTTACGCCTACGAGCAGTACTTC

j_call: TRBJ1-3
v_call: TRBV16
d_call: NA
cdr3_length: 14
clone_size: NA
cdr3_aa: CASSQSQSGNTIYF
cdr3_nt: TGTGCCAGCAGCCAATCTCAGTCTGGAAACACCATATATTTT

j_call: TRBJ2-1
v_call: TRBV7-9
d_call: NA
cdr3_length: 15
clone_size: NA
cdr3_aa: CASARGEPTYNEQFF
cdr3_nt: TGTGCCAGCGCTCGGGGCGAACCGACCTACAATGAGCAGTTCTTC